These 10 T cell receptor beta chains were all obtained from the same sample, sequenced in a study of control samples from healthy donors and cancer patients. Sequencing was performed with immunoSEQ multiplex PCR; in TCRdb, only in-frame clones are kept and a portion is missing. The top ten hold under 20% of the sample, which has approximately 44,000 clones, approximately 70% seen once. Material for sequencing was formalin-fixed, paraffin-embedded tissue. Source of these receptors: a male donor with melanoma.

The chain is built from TRBV6-5 and TRBJ2-7; D possibly corresponds to TRBD2 (5 bases). The CDR3 spans 14 residues. In germline, CDR1 is MNHEY, CDR2 SVGAGI. Trimming shortened V by 7 bases and J by 2 bases, and 15 bases separated the two germline ends. The DNA of the CDR3 is TGTGCCAGCACCAAGGAGTTAGCGCCCTACGAGCAGTACTTC. It specifies CASTKELAPYEQYF.

The rearrangement links TRBV10-3 to TRBJ1-1, with D unresolved. V was pared by 3 bases and J by 5 bases, with 13 bases between. The CDR3 sequence is 14 residues long. Germline V CDR1 and CDR2: ENHRY, SYGVKD. The CDR3 sequence: CAISDEGGRTEAFF. CDR3 DNA sequence: TGTGCCATCAGTGATGAGGGAGGGAGGACTGAAGCTTTCTTT.

A single count supports this clone. The gene calls are TRBV15 and TRBJ1-6, with a tentative D call TRBD1 (5 bases). Germline loops: CDR1 LNHNV, CDR2 YYDKDF (reference sequence). The CDR3 contains 15 residues. The V end was cut by 5 bases, the J end by 7 bases, with 15 bases between. The CDR3: CATSPRTSSNSPLHF. CDR3 DNA: TGTGCCACCAGCCCACGGACAAGTTCCAATTCACCCCTCCACTTT.

This clone came up many times. V usage is TRBV2 and J usage is TRBJ2-3; the D gene is possibly TRBD1 (6 bases). V dropped 0 bases and J dropped 4 bases, with 11 bases sitting between them. CDR3 length: 15 amino acids. Germline V gene data show CDR1 as SNHLY and CDR2 as FYNNEI. The CDR3 loop reads CASSEAGRGPDTQYF. In DNA form, the CDR3 reads TGTGCCAGCAGTGAAGCAGGCAGGGGCCCAGATACGCAGTATTTT.

The chain uses TRBV13 and TRBJ1-2, with 8 nucleotides matching TRBD1. Germline-derived CDR1 and CDR2 are PRHDT and FYEKMQ (reference sequence). After removal of 7 bases from V and 8 bases from J, the junction contained 15 bases not matched to a gene. This CDR3 spans 15 amino acids. The CDR3: CASTFLSGQGRGYTF. In DNA form, the CDR3 reads TGTGCCAGCACCTTCCTTTCTGGACAGGGAAGAGGCTACACCTTC.

The genes are TRBV20-1 and TRBJ2-5; 10 nucleotides align to TRBD1. Gene TRBJ2-7 matches the end of the DNA better, so the J call may be wrong. The CDR3 sequence is 15 residues long. Germline V gene data show CDR1 as DFQATT and CDR2 as SNEGSKA (reference sequence). The DNA for the CDR3 is TGCAGTGCTAGTCTGTTAACCGGGACAGGGGTCGAGCAGTACTTC. Translating it yields CSASLLTGTGVEQYF.

V usage is TRBV28 and J usage is TRBJ1-1, with D unclear. This CDR3 has 13 residues. The germline V and J ends were trimmed by 5 bases and 7 bases, with 14 bases remaining between them. Per the germline V gene, CDR1 is MDHEN and CDR2 is SYDVKM. CDR3 nucleotide sequence: TGTGCCAGCAGTCCGACTAGGTTGAGTGAAGCTTTCTTT. It specifies CASSPTRLSEAFF.

The rearrangement links TRBV7-2 to TRBJ2-1, with 8 bases lining up with TRBD2. Germline CDR1 reads SGHTA; CDR2 reads FQGNSA. Trimming at V came to 5 bases and at J to 5 bases, leaving 8 bases not matched to a gene. The CDR3 loop spans 15 amino acids. CDR3 in DNA: TGTGCCAGCAGCCCGGGAGGGCCGTTGCACAATGAGCAGTTCTTC. It specifies CASSPGGPLHNEQFF.

The V and J genes are TRBV19 and TRBJ2-7, with D unclear. This CDR3 is 15 amino acids long. With 1 base removed from V and 0 bases from J, the gap between germline ends came to 10 bases. CDR1 LNHDA and CDR2 SQIVND come from the germline V gene (reference sequence). The chain's CDR3 is CASSIGAAFSYEQYF. As DNA, the CDR3 is TGTGCCAGTAGTATAGGGGCAGCCTTCTCCTACGAGCAGTACTTC.

This chain connects TRBV25-1 to TRBJ1-4; TRBD1 agrees at 9 bases. V lost 6 bases to trimming and J lost 8 bases; unmatched junction nucleotides: 10. The CDR3 extends over 15 amino acids. Per the germline V gene, CDR1 is MGHDK and CDR2 is SYGVNS. The CDR3: CASRPGQGGGEKLFF. As DNA, the CDR3 is TGTGCCAGCAGGCCGGGACAGGGCGGAGGGGAAAAACTGTTTTTT.